This T cell receptor beta chain originates from a study of cytomegalovirus exposure and HLA in healthy donors. V shed 6 bases and J 6 bases; nucleotides not matched to a gene: 15. There are 17 residues in the CDR3. Germline CDR1 reads MNHEY; CDR2 reads SMNVEV (reference sequence). This PCR relied on a set of 60 Vbeta primers and 13 Jbeta primers. In the study's own analysis: In a later analysis, of roughly 83 million unique beta chains, approximately 10 million appeared in at least two donors. Repertoires were generated with immunoSEQ multiplex PCR, while TCRdb's copy carries only in-frame clones and drops some. D and trimming were read from the DNA, whereas the V and J calls and clone size are those reported in that table. The table includes about 130,000 clones, around 74% detected once.

This chain connects TRBV27 to TRBJ2-1; 9 bases align to TRBD1. Sequenced: PBMCs. The clonotype comes from a man younger than 30 in good health and CMV-seropositive. Here the CDR3 DNA reads TGTGCCAGCAGCCCCGCCGGGGGACAGGGATGGAGCAATGAGCAGTTCTTC. Translating gives CASSPAGGQGWSNEQFF.